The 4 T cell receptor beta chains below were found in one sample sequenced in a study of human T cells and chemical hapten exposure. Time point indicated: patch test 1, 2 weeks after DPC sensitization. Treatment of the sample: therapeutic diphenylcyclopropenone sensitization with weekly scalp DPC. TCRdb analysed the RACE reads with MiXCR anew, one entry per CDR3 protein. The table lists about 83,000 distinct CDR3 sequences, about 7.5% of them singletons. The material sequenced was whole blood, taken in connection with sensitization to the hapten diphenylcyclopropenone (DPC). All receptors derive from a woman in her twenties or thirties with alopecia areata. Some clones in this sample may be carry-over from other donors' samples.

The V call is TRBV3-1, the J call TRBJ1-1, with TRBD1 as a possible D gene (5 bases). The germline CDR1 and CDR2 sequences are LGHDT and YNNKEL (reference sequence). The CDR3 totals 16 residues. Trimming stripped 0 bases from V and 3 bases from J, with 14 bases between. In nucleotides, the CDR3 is TGTGCCAGCAGCCAAGAGGGTAGGGGTCGGGACACTGAAGCTTTCTTT. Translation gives CASSQEGRGRDTEAFF.

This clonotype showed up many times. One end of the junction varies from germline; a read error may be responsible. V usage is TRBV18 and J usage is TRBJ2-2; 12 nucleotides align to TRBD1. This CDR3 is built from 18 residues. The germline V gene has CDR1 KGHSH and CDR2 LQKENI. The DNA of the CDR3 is TGTGCCAGCTCGCCACCGGGGACAGGGGGCCTGAACACCGGGGAGCTGTTTTTT. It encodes CASSPPGTGGLNTGELFF.

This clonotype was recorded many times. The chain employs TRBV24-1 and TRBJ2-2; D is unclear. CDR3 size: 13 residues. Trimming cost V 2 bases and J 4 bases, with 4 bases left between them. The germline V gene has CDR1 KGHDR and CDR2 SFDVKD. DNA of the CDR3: TGTGCCACCAGTGATTCAAGCACCGGGGAGCTGTTTTTT. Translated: CATSDSSTGELFF.

The CDR3 DNA sequence: TGCAGCGTCAGGATAAACACTGAAGCTTTCTTT. This codes for CSVRINTEAFF. The chain has TRBV29-1 and TRBJ1-1; D is uncertain. V was trimmed by 6 bases and J by 2 bases, leaving 7 bases between them. The CDR3 is made up of 11 amino acids. Germline V gene data show CDR1 as SQVTM and CDR2 as ANQGSEA. The full variable domain, with the rest looked up from reference TRBV29-1 and TRBJ1-1, is SAVISQKPSRDICQRGTSLTIQCQVDSQVTMMFWYRQQPGQSLTLIATANQGSEATYESGFVIDKFPISRPNLTFSTLTVSNMSPEDSSIYLCSVRINTEAFFGQGTRLTVV.